This record looks at one TCR beta chain sequence and its context. Method: immunoSEQ multiplex PCR; TCRdb's copy keeps in-frame clones and lacks some. Of some 20,000 clones listed, more than 70% are singletons. This entry is derived from a study of OX40 agonist ivuxolimab in advanced cancers. Across the whole study: Treatment of patients was with ivuxolimab, an agonistic anti-OX40 (CD134) antibody. Patients were dosed intravenously with ivuxolimab at 0.01 to 10 mg/kg every 2 weeks.

This CDR3 contains 21 residues. Trimming removed 4 bases at V and 0 bases at J, with 27 bases between. The germline V gene encodes CDR1 SGHVS and CDR2 FQNEAQ. The chain employs TRBV7-8 and TRBJ1-4; D remains unclear. The specimen was CD4+ or CD8+ T cells sorted from blood, collected in a trial of the OX40 agonist ivuxolimab. The receptor was derived from an adult with an advanced solid tumor such as melanoma, head and neck, liver or kidney cancer. The CDR3 nucleotides read TGTGCCAGCAGCTCCAACTTGGGTGCAGGCGCCTTGAAGGCAACTAATGAAAAACTGTTTTTT. Protein: CASSSNLGAGALKATNEKLFF.